This TCR beta chain stems from a study of early T cells in non-severe SARS-CoV-2 infection (dated by TCRdb to the early 2020s). In terms of the full investigation: Bulk RNA from unsorted whole blood was used for TCR sequencing, so alpha and beta chains could not be paired.

A note on this clonotype: It lacks a known antigen. One base away there is no much larger clone; base qualities are not given.

This was a case-control study nested in a cohort of healthcare workers in London, UK, who had nasopharyngeal swab PCR tests and blood samples taken every week. Healthcare workers were recruited between 23 and 31 March 2020, during the week of the UK lockdown, and were followed weekly for up to about 16 weeks. V and J are truncated by 1 base and 8 bases respectively, leaving an intervening sequence of 9 bases. CDR1 is given as SGDLS and CDR2 as YYNGEE, both from the germline V gene. Counted from cysteine to phenylalanine, this CDR3 has 13 amino acids. The entry retains the CDR3 DNA only, 39 bases that are in frame from base 1. Library generation was performed with 5' RACE. The sequencing machine was a NextSeq 500. In the TCR library protocol, unique molecular identifiers were attached to individual cDNA molecules to correct for PCR bias and sequencing error. TCR alpha and beta chains were both sequenced, and the abundances of alpha and beta sequences in each sample were closely correlated with each other. The published analysis was carried out like this. Decombinator V4 was used to annotate the V gene, J gene and CDR3 of the TCR sequences. TCRs were defined as expanded if a significant change between any two time points was detected under a Poisson model with p below 0.0001. Abundances of TCRs were expressed as counts per million after normalisation to the total number of TCRs sequenced in each sample. MAIT TCRs were defined by TRAV1-2 paired with TRAJ12, TRAJ20 or TRAJ33, and iNKT TCRs by TRAV10 paired with TRAJ18. A search of VDJdb, accessed on 1 November 2021, was run for TCRs annotated to CMV, EBV and SARS-CoV-2, with TCRs annotated for multiple antigens excluded. TCRdb took the public reads, trimmed them with fastp at Q25, ran MiXCR for clone calling and kept in-frame beta chains. Here each entry gathers all rows of one CDR3 protein and keeps the most common genes and DNA. TCRdb, not the authors, supplied the V and J calls. This sample is represented by about 49,000 distinct CDR3 sequences; 12% of them were singletons. The biggest ten clones account for approximately 8.5% of the sample.

General findings and caveats noted by the study authors: Matching against VDJdb was skewed toward anti-spike CD8 responses, likely underestimated virus-specific expansions, and missed private and CD4 specificities.

The chain uses TRBV9 and TRBJ2-2; the D gene remains uncertain. This receptor was taken from an adult who was a healthcare worker with PCR-confirmed SARS-CoV-2 infection or an uninfected control (not recorded which). The sequenced sample was whole blood. The CDR3 here reads CASSVSSWGELFF. The DNA is TGTGCCAGCAGCGTATCGTCCTGGGGGGAGCTGTTTTTT.